This T cell receptor (beta chain) appears in the sequencing data of a study of OX40 agonist ivuxolimab in advanced cancers. Study at large: Across the patients, intravenous ivuxolimab was delivered every 2 weeks at 0.01 to 10 mg/kg.

The data were produced by immunoSEQ multiplex PCR, yet TCRdb's version contains in-frame clones alone and is incomplete. This table has about 130,000 clones, approximately 94% appearing once. V lost 0 bases to trimming and J lost 11 bases, with 17 bases between them. The CDR3 loop spans 15 amino acids. From germline, CDR1 is MNHEY and CDR2 SVGAGI. Sequenced material: CD4+ or CD8+ T cells sorted from blood, taken in a trial of the OX40 agonist ivuxolimab. The rearrangement links TRBV6-5 to TRBJ1-5; D possibly corresponds to TRBD1 (5 bases). This receptor was identified in an adult with an advanced solid tumor such as melanoma, head and neck, liver or kidney cancer. The CDR3 loop reads CASSYSGGPIGAQHF. The DNA for the CDR3 is TGTGCCAGCAGTTACTCTGGGGGACCCATAGGGGCCCAGCATTTT.